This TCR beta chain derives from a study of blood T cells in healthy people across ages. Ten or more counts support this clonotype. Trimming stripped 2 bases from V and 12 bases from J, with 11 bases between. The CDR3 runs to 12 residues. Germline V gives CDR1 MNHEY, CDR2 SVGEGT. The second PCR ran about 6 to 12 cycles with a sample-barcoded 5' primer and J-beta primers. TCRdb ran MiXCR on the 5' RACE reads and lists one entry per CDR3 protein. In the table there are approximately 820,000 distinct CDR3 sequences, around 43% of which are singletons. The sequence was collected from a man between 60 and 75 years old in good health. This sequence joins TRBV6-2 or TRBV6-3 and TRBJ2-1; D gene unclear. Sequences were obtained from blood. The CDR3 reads CASSYDKGGQFF. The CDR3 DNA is TGTGCCAGCAGTTACGACAAGGGTGGGCAGTTCTTC.